In this sample, the clone carrying this T cell receptor (beta chain) turned up a few times. V shed 6 bases and J 7 bases; nucleotides not matched to a gene: 7. CDR3 size: 16 residues. TCRdb fed the 5' RACE reads into MiXCR, producing one record per CDR3 protein. Among about 96,000 distinct CDR3 sequences listed, under 20% were seen once. This specimen belongs to a study of T cells of healthy individuals. J is TRBJ2-1 and V is TRBV12-3 or TRBV12-4, with 15 bases aligning to TRBD2. This receptor was obtained from a human donor in good health. The CDR3 reads CASSRPGLAGGNEQFF. CDR3 in DNA: TGTGCCAGCAGCCGCCCGGGACTAGCGGGGGGAAATGAGCAGTTCTTC.